Sequencing of this TCR beta chain was carried out in a study of control samples from healthy donors and cancer patients (dated by TCRdb to the early 2020s). A note on this clone: The specificity of this receptor is unknown. There are no base qualities to consult, and no much larger clone falls within one base.

Reading the germline V gene gives CDR1 LGHNA and CDR2 YNFKEQ. Clipping removes 1 base from V and 5 bases from J, with 6 as the unmatched junction base count. From the cysteine up to the phenylalanine, the CDR3 has a length of 16 residues. The kept DNA is CDR3 alone, 48 bases in frame from the first base. Library preparation was by the immunoSEQ multiplex PCR assay. TCRdb obtained this table from immuneACCESS and retained in-frame rearrangements with V and J assigned. These tables miss some clones; where compared with another copy, unresolved V genes account for less than half of the shortfall, and the remainder is unexplained. The sample table contains 160,000 or so clones; only one count was recorded for approximately 94% of them. The ten most abundant clones make up approximately 15% of the sample.

The specimen was PBMCs. The sequence came from a man aged 60 to 75 with colorectal cancer. The chain is made from TRBV4-2 and TRBJ1-5; 9 of the junction bases match TRBD1. The DNA sequence is as follows: TGTGCCAGCAGCCAAGCGGGGAGACAGGGGGATCAGCCCCAGCATTTT. Translated, it gives CASSQAGRQGDQPQHF.